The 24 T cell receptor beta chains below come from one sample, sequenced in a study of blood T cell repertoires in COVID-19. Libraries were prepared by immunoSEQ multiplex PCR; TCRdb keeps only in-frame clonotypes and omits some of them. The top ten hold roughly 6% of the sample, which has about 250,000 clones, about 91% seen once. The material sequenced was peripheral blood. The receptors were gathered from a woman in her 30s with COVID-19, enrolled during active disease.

In nucleotides, the CDR3 is TGTGCCAGCAGTGAGATCTCAGGGGAGGGGTACGAGCAGTACGTC. This encodes CASSEISGEGYEQYV. The rearrangement joins TRBV6-1 to TRBJ2-7; a possible D gene is TRBD2 (7 bases). The germline CDR1 and CDR2 sequences are MNHNS and SASEGT. The germline V and J ends were trimmed by 3 bases and 4 bases, with 16 bases remaining between them. There are 15 residues in the CDR3.

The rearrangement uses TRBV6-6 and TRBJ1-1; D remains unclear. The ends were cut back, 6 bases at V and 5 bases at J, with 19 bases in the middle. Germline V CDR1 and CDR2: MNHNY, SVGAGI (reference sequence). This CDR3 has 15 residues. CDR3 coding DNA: TGTGCCAGCAGGCAGCCGGCCCGATCGGGGACTGAAGCTTTCTTT. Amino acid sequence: CASRQPARSGTEAFF.

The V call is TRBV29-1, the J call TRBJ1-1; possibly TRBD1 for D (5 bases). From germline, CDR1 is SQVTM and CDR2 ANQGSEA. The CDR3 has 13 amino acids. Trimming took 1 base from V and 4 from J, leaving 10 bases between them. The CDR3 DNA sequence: TGCAGCGTTGAAGGCAGGGCGGTCACTGAAGCTTTCTTT. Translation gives CSVEGRAVTEAFF.

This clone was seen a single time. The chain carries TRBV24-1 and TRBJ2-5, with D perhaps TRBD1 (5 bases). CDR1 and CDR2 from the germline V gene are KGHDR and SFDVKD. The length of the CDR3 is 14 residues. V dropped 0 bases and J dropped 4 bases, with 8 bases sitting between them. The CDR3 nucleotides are TGTGCCACCAGTGATTTGAGGGGCGGAGAGACCCAGTACTTC. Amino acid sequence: CATSDLRGGETQYF.

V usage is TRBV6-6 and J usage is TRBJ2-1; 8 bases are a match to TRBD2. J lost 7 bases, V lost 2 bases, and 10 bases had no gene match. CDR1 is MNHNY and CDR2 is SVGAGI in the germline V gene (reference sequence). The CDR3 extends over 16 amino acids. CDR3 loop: CASSYNQRGRRNEQFF. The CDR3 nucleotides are TGTGCCAGCAGTTACAACCAGCGGGGGCGAAGGAATGAGCAGTTCTTC.

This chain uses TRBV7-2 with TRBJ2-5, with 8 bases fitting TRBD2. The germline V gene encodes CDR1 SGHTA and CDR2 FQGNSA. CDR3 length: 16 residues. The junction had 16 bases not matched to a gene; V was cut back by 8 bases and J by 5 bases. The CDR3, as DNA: TGTGCCAGCTCCTTGGGAAACGGGGGGGCCAGGGAGACCCAGTACTTC. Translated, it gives CASSLGNGGARETQYF.

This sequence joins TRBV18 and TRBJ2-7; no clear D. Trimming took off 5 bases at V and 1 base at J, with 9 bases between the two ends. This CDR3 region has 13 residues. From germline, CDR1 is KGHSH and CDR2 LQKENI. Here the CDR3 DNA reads TGTGCCAGCTCATCGTCGGGTTCCTACGAGCAGTACTTC. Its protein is CASSSSGSYEQYF.

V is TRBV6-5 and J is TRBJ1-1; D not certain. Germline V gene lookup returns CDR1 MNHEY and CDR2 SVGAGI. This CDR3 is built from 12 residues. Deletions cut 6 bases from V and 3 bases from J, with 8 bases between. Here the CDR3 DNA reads TGTGCCAGCAGACCCCCAGACACTGAAGCTTTCTTT. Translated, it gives CASRPPDTEAFF.

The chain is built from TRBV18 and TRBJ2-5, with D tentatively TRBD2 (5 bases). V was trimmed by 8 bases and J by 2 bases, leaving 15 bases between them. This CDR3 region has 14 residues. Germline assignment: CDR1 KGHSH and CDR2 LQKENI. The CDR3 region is CASLISGNQETQYF. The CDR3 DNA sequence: TGTGCCAGCCTCATAAGCGGAAATCAAGAGACCCAGTACTTC.

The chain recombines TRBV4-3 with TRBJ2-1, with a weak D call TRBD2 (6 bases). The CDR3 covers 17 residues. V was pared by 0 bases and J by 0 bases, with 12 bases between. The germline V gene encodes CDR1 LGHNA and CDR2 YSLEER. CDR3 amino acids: CASSQDLEGSSYNEQFF. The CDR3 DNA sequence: TGCGCCAGCAGCCAAGATTTGGAGGGAAGCTCCTACAATGAGCAGTTCTTC.

CDR3 sequence (DNA): TGTGCCAGCAGCTCCTATGAGGGACAGGGGCGAGAGACCCAGTACTTC. Protein product: CASSSYEGQGRETQYF. The chain links TRBV7-8 to TRBJ2-5, with 10 positions matching TRBD1. The J segment lost 4 bases and the V segment lost 4 bases, leaving 9 bases of the junction unmatched. The germline gives CDR1 SGHVS, CDR2 FQNEAQ. The length of the CDR3 is 16 residues.

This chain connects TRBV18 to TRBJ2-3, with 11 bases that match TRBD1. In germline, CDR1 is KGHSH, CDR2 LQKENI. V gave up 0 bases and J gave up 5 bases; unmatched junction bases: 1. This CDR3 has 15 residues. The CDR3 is CASSPPGQGEDTQYF. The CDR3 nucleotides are TGTGCCAGCTCACCACCGGGACAGGGGGAAGATACGCAGTATTTT.

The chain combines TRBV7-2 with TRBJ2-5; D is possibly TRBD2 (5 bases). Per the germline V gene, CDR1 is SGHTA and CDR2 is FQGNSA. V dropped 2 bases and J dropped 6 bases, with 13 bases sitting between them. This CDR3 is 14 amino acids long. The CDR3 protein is CASSLNGELQTQYF. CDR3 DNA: TGTGCCAGCAGCTTAAATGGGGAGTTGCAGACCCAGTACTTC. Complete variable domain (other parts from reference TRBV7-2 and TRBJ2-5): GAGVSQSPSNKVTEKGKDVELRCDPISGHTALYWYRQSLGQGLEFLIYFQGNSAPDKSGLPSDRFSAERTGGSVSTLTIQRTQQEDSAVYLCASSLNGELQTQYFGPGTRLLVL.

CDR3 loop: CASSPIRDRVGEAFF. In DNA form, the CDR3 reads TGTGCCAGCAGCCCGATCCGGGACAGGGTAGGTGAAGCTTTCTTT. The chain uses TRBV7-2 and TRBJ1-1, with TRBD1 matching 9 bases. From germline, CDR1 is SGHTA and CDR2 FQGNSA. CDR3 length: 15 residues. The junction had 11 bases not matched to a gene; V was cut back by 5 bases and J by 7 bases.

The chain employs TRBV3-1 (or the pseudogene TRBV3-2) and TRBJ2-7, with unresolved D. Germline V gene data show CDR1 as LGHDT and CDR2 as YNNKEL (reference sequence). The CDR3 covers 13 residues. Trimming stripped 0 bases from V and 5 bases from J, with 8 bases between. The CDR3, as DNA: TGTGCCAGCAGCCAAGATTTCCGCGACGAGCAGTACTTC. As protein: CASSQDFRDEQYF.

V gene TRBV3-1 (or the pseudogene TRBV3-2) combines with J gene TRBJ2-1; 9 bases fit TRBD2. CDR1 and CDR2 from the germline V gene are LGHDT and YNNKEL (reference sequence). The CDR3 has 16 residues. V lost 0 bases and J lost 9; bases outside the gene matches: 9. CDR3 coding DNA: TGTGCCAGCAGCCAAGATGCTAGCGGGGCGGCGCGTGAGCAGTTCTTC. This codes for CASSQDASGAAREQFF.

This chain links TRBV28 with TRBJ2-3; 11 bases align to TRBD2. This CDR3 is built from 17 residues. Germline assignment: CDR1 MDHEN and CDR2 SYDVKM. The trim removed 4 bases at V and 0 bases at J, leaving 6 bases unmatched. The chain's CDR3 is CASSSTRLAGSTDTQYF. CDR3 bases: TGTGCCAGCAGTTCGACGAGACTAGCGGGGAGCACAGATACGCAGTATTTT.

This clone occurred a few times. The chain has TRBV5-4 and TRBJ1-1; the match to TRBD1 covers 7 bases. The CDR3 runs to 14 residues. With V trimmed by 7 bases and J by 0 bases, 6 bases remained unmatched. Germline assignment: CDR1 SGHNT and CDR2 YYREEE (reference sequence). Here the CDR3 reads CASLRDSLNTEAFF. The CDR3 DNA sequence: TGTGCCAGCTTACGGGACAGTCTGAACACTGAAGCTTTCTTT.

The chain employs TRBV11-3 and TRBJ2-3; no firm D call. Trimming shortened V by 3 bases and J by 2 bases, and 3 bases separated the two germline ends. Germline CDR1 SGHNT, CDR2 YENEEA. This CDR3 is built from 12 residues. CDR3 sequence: CASSFLTDTQYF. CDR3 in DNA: TGTGCCAGCAGCTTTCTCACAGATACGCAGTATTTT. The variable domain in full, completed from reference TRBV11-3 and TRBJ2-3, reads EAGVVQSPRYKIIEKKQPVAFWCNPISGHNTLYWYLQNLGQGPELLIRYENEEAVDDSQLPKDRFSAERLKGVDSTLKIQPAELGDSAVYLCASSFLTDTQYFGPGTRLTVL.

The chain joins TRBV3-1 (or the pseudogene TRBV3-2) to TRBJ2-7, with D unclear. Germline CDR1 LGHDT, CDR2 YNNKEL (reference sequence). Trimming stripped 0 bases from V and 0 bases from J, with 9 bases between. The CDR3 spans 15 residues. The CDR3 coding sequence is TGTGCCAGCAGCCAAGATCGTAGGAGCTCCTACGAGCAGTACGTC. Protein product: CASSQDRRSSYEQYV.

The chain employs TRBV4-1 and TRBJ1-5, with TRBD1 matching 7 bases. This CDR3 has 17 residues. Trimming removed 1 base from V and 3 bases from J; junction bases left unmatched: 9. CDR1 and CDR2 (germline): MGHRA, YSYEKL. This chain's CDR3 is CASSQVWGQSFNQPQHF. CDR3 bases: TGCGCCAGCAGCCAAGTTTGGGGACAGTCCTTCAATCAGCCCCAGCATTTT.

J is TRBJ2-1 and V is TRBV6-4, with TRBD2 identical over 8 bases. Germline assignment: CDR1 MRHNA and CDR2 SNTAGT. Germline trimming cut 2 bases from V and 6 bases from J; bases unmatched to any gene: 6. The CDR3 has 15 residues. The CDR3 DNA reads TGTGCCAGCAGTGACCGGGCGGGGGGCCTCAATGAGCAGTTCTTC. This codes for CASSDRAGGLNEQFF.

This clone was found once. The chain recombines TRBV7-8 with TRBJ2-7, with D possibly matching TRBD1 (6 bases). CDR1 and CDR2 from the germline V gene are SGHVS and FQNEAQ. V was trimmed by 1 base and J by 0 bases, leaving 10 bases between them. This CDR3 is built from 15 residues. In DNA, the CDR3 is TGTGCCAGCAGCTTAGACACAGGGAACTCCTACGAGCAGTACTTC. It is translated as CASSLDTGNSYEQYF.

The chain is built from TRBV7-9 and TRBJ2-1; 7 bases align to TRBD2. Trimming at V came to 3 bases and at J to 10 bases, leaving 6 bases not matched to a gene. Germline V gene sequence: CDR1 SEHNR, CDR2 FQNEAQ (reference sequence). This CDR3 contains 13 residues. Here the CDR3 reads CASSFGLEDEQFF. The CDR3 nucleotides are TGTGCCAGCAGCTTCGGACTAGAGGACGAGCAGTTCTTC.